This T cell receptor (beta chain) was captured by sequencing in a study of blood T cell repertoires in COVID-19. Study-wide context: T cells, B-cell-depleted T cells, or PBMCs supplied cDNA or gDNA.

The table came from immunoSEQ multiplex PCR; TCRdb's copy has only in-frame clones and leaves some out. The sample contains 150,000 to 200,000 clones, 75% to 85% of which appear only once. This CDR3 has 16 residues. Per germline, CDR1 SGHTA and CDR2 FQGNSA. V lost 4 bases to trimming and J lost 0 bases, with 13 bases between them. Sequenced input: peripheral blood. The source of this sequence is a human donor in a cohort sampled during active COVID-19. V gene TRBV7-2 combines with J gene TRBJ1-3; a possible D gene is TRBD1 (6 bases). The CDR3 nucleotides are TGTGCCAGCAGCTCGAGAGGGGGTTACTCTGGAAACACCATATATTTT. As protein: CASSSRGGYSGNTIYF.